The source of this TCR beta chain is a study of shared clonotypes between healthy human individuals. Background on the study: Per donor, CD8 memory used one plate, CD8 naive used two, CD4 memory used three and CD4 naive used three.

Using immunoSEQ multiplex PCR, the repertoire was profiled, and TCRdb retains in-frame clones only, with some absent. The sample has about 960,000 clones, approximately 80% seen once. Findings of the study overall: Naive subsets typically showed greater estimated richness than memory subsets.

Trimming removed 1 base at V and 6 bases at J, with 15 bases between. This CDR3 is built from 15 residues. Germline loops: CDR1 SGHVS, CDR2 FNYEAQ. For this clone: Its antigen is unknown.

J is TRBJ1-1 and V is TRBV7-6; no reliable D call. The sample consisted of memory CD4+ T cells sorted from blood. The subset: CD45RA-negative fraction. The receptor's source is a man aged 18 to 35 in good health. CDR3 in DNA: TGTGCCAGCAGCTTAGGATCGCGGGCTCCAGCTGAAGCTTTCTTT. Translating gives CASSLGSRAPAEAFF.